The clone carrying this TCR beta chain came up once. Its antigen is not identified. This table comes from immunoSEQ multiplex PCR, and its TCRdb copy is limited to in-frame clones, with some not included. This table holds about 96,000 clones, 80% to 90% found once. This sample is drawn from a study of T cell responses to AZD1222 COVID-19 vaccine. V was clipped by 2 bases and J by 8 bases; unmatched bases: 9. The CDR3 length is 15 residues. CDR1 and CDR2 from the germline V gene are KGHSH and LQKENI. Study-wide results and limits: The study reported that nearly half of spike-specific TCRs target unmutated variant regions. Donors skewed white British and female; clonal diversity was possibly underestimated.

V and J are TRBV18 and TRBJ1-2; 9 bases map to TRBD1. The sequencing here drew on peripheral blood, taken on day 0 of AZD1222 vaccination. The receptor was isolated from an adult in good health. The CDR3 sequence is CASSPSTGQGKGYTF. CDR3 DNA: TGTGCCAGCTCACCAAGTACGGGACAGGGAAAGGGCTACACCTTC.